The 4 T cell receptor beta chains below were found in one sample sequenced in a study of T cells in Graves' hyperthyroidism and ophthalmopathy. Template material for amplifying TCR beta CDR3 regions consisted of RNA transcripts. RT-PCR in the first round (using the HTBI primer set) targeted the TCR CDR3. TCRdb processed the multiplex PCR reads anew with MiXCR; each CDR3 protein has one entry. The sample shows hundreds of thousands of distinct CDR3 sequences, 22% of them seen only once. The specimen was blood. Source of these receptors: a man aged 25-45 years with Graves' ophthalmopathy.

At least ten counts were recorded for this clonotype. CDR3 sequence reads: CASSLGTVMGTGELFF. The CDR3 nucleotides read TGTGCCAGCAGCTTGGGGACTGTCATGGGGACCGGGGAGCTGTTTTTT. This rearrangement joins TRBV7-8 to TRBJ2-2, with TRBD2 as a possible D gene (6 bases). Germline-derived CDR1 and CDR2 are SGHVS and FQNEAQ. This CDR3 comprises 16 residues. Trimming removed 3 bases from V and 5 bases from J, with 16 bases in between.

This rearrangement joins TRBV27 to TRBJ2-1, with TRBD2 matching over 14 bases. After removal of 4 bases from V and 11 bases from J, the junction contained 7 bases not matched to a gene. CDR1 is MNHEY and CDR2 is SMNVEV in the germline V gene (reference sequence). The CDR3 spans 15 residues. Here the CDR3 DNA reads TGTGCCAGCAGTTCCGGGACTAGCGGGAGAATACAGCAGTTCTTC. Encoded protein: CASSSGTSGRIQQFF.

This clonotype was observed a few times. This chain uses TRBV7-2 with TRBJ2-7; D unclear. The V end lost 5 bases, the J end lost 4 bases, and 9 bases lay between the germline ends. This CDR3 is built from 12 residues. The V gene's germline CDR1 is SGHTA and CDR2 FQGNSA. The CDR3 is CASSVLGYEQYF. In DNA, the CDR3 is TGTGCCAGCAGCGTATTAGGGTACGAGCAGTACTTC.

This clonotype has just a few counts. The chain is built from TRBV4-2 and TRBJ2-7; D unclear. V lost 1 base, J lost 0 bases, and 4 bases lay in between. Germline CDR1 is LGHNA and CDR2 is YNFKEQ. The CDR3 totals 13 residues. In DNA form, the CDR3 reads TGTGCCAGCAGCCAAGGCTTCTCCTACGAGCAGTACTTC. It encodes CASSQGFSYEQYF.